Listed below are T cell receptor beta chains from one sample, sequenced in a study of molecular identifiers for immune sequencing clone quantification. TCRdb processed the PCR reads anew with MiXCR; each CDR3 protein has one entry. The table lists around 43,000 distinct CDR3 sequences, 15% to 20% of them singletons. The sample consisted of naive CD8+ T cells from blood, with Jurkat cell RNA spiked in. All receptors come from a human donor in good health. Some libraries in this study had Jurkat cell RNA spiked in. CDR3s include the opening cysteine and the closing phenylalanine or tryptophan. Each record gives: D gene, J gene, V gene, clone size, CDR3 protein, CDR3 DNA. The D gene is left open where the match is weak. Clone size is stated in some rows and not others, as once, few, many or a class when expanded.

d_gene: .
j_gene: TRBJ2-5
v_gene: TRBV4-3
abundance: many
CDR3aa: CASSQEGETQYF
CDR3nt: TGCGCCAGCAGCCAAGAAGGGGAGACCCAGTACTTC

d_gene: TRBD1
j_gene: TRBJ1-1
v_gene: TRBV4-3
abundance: many
CDR3aa: CASSQDWTGPNTEAFF
CDR3nt: TGCGCCAGCAGCCAAGATTGGACAGGGCCGAACACTGAAGCTTTCTTT

d_gene: TRBD1
j_gene: TRBJ2-3
v_gene: TRBV7-9
abundance: many
CDR3aa: CASSPDRGRGTDTQYF
CDR3nt: TGTGCCAGCAGCCCGGACAGGGGGCGCGGCACAGATACGCAGTATTTT

d_gene: TRBD2
j_gene: TRBJ2-7
v_gene: TRBV19
abundance: many
CDR3aa: CASSTRLAGQAYEQYF
CDR3nt: TGTGCCAGTAGTACCAGACTAGCGGGCCAGGCCTACGAGCAGTACTTC

d_gene: .
j_gene: TRBJ2-3
v_gene: TRBV18
abundance: many
CDR3aa: CASSPPALPFITDTQYF
CDR3nt: TGTGCCAGCTCACCACCGGCGCTACCTTTCATCACAGATACGCAGTATTTT

d_gene: .
j_gene: TRBJ2-3
v_gene: TRBV24-1
abundance: many
CDR3aa: CATSDLNSGTDTQYF
CDR3nt: TGTGCCACCAGTGATTTGAACAGCGGAACAGATACGCAGTATTTT

d_gene: TRBD1
j_gene: TRBJ1-1
v_gene: TRBV2
abundance: .
CDR3aa: CASGGEGAFSTEAFF
CDR3nt: TGTGCCAGCGGGGGCGAGGGGGCCTTTTCGACTGAAGCTTTCTTT

d_gene: .
j_gene: TRBJ1-5
v_gene: TRBV2
abundance: many
CDR3aa: CASSEWASGNQPQHF
CDR3nt: TGTGCCAGCAGTGAGTGGGCATCGGGCAATCAGCCCCAGCATTTT

d_gene: .
j_gene: TRBJ1-5
v_gene: TRBV5-5
abundance: many
CDR3aa: CASSLGVFSNQPQHF
CDR3nt: TGTGCCAGCAGCTTGGGGGTGTTTAGCAATCAGCCCCAGCATTTT

d_gene: TRBD2
j_gene: TRBJ2-1
v_gene: TRBV13
abundance: many
CDR3aa: CASSLHSAGGQNEQFF
CDR3nt: TGTGCCAGCAGCTTACATTCAGCGGGGGGGCAGAATGAGCAGTTCTTC

d_gene: TRBD2
j_gene: TRBJ2-7
v_gene: TRBV20-1
abundance: many
CDR3aa: CSAFKLPSGSAYEQYF
CDR3nt: TGCAGTGCTTTTAAACTTCCTAGCGGGAGTGCCTACGAGCAGTACTTC

d_gene: .
j_gene: TRBJ1-5
v_gene: TRBV7-2
abundance: .
CDR3aa: CASSLLGRQGPQHF
CDR3nt: TGTGCCAGCAGCTTACTTGGTCGCCAAGGGCCCCAGCATTTC

d_gene: .
j_gene: TRBJ2-7
v_gene: TRBV6-2/TRBV6-3
abundance: few
CDR3aa: CASNGLAHSYEQYF
CDR3nt: TGTGCCAGCAATGGCCTAGCCCACTCCTACGAGCAGTACTTC

d_gene: TRBD2
j_gene: TRBJ2-7
v_gene: TRBV7-9
abundance: many
CDR3aa: CASSNGLAGAYEQYF
CDR3nt: TGTGCCAGCAGCAACGGACTAGCGGGAGCCTACGAGCAGTACTTC

d_gene: TRBD2
j_gene: TRBJ2-7
v_gene: TRBV5-5
abundance: many
CDR3aa: CASSFGAGGYLEQYF
CDR3nt: TGTGCCAGCAGCTTCGGAGCGGGGGGATATCTCGAGCAGTACTTC

d_gene: .
j_gene: TRBJ1-5
v_gene: TRBV12-5
abundance: many
CDR3aa: CASGFGWRQGSNQPQHF
CDR3nt: TGTGCTAGTGGTTTTGGGTGGCGGCAGGGGAGCAATCAGCCCCAGCATTTT

d_gene: .
j_gene: TRBJ2-3
v_gene: TRBV7-3
abundance: many
CDR3aa: CASSYSRQSTDTQYF
CDR3nt: TGTGCCAGCAGCTATTCGCGACAGAGCACAGATACGCAGTATTTT

d_gene: .
j_gene: TRBJ2-2
v_gene: TRBV7-6
abundance: many
CDR3aa: CASSPLDANTGELFF
CDR3nt: TGTGCCAGCAGCCCCTTGGACGCGAACACCGGGGAGCTGTTTTTT

d_gene: .
j_gene: TRBJ1-1
v_gene: TRBV7-9
abundance: many
CDR3aa: CASSLGSVEAFF
CDR3nt: TGTGCCAGCAGCTTAGGATCGGTTGAAGCTTTCTTT

d_gene: TRBD1
j_gene: TRBJ2-7
v_gene: TRBV4-1
abundance: many
CDR3aa: CASSPRQGSYEQYF
CDR3nt: TGCGCCAGCAGCCCTAGACAGGGTAGCTACGAGCAGTACTTC

d_gene: .
j_gene: TRBJ2-7
v_gene: TRBV5-6
abundance: many
CDR3aa: CASSFGLEQYF
CDR3nt: TGTGCCAGCAGCTTTGGCCTCGAGCAGTACTTC

d_gene: TRBD2
j_gene: TRBJ2-5
v_gene: TRBV7-9
abundance: many
CDR3aa: CASSQPPGLTEETQYF
CDR3nt: TGTGCCAGCAGCCAACCTCCGGGACTAACCGAAGAGACCCAGTACTTC

d_gene: TRBD1
j_gene: TRBJ2-7
v_gene: TRBV30
abundance: .
CDR3aa: CAWSRSGTGDEQYF
CDR3nt: TGTGCCTGGAGTCGATCCGGGACAGGGGACGAGCAGTACTTC

d_gene: .
j_gene: TRBJ2-2
v_gene: TRBV4-1
abundance: many
CDR3aa: CASQGGPNTGELFF
CDR3nt: TGCGCCAGCCAAGGAGGTCCGAACACCGGGGAGCTGTTTTTT

d_gene: .
j_gene: TRBJ1-6
v_gene: TRBV5-5
abundance: many
CDR3aa: CASSLWPTSPLHF
CDR3nt: TGTGCCAGCAGCTTGTGGCCCACTTCACCCCTCCACTTT

d_gene: .
j_gene: TRBJ1-5
v_gene: TRBV9
abundance: few
CDR3aa: CASSDGRAANQPQHF
CDR3nt: TGTGCCAGCAGCGATGGGCGGGCAGCCAATCAGCCCCAGCATTTT

d_gene: .
j_gene: TRBJ2-2
v_gene: TRBV4-3
abundance: many
CDR3aa: CASSQDGYTGELFF
CDR3nt: TGCGCCAGCAGCCAGGACGGCTACACCGGGGAGCTGTTTTTT

d_gene: .
j_gene: TRBJ1-4
v_gene: TRBV20-1
abundance: many
CDR3aa: CSAQPQGNEKLFF
CDR3nt: TGCAGTGCGCAACCACAGGGAAATGAAAAACTGTTTTTT

d_gene: .
j_gene: TRBJ2-5
v_gene: TRBV20-1
abundance: many
CDR3aa: CSAREAGKETQYF
CDR3nt: TGCAGTGCTAGAGAGGCAGGGAAAGAGACCCAGTACTTC

d_gene: TRBD2
j_gene: TRBJ2-7
v_gene: TRBV7-9
abundance: many
CDR3aa: CASSRSSGGAGEQYF
CDR3nt: TGTGCCAGCAGCCGATCTAGCGGGGGGGCAGGAGAGCAGTACTTC

d_gene: TRBD1
j_gene: TRBJ2-3
v_gene: TRBV4-3
abundance: many
CDR3aa: CASSRWTGGSDTQYF
CDR3nt: TGCGCCAGCAGCCGATGGACAGGGGGCTCGGATACGCAGTATTTT

d_gene: .
j_gene: TRBJ2-5
v_gene: TRBV3-1
abundance: .
CDR3aa: CASSQTDSFGTQYF
CDR3nt: TGTGCCAGCAGCCAAACTGACAGCTTTGGGACCCAGTACTTC

d_gene: TRBD1
j_gene: TRBJ1-2
v_gene: TRBV2
abundance: many
CDR3aa: CASSAGTGGYTF
CDR3nt: TGTGCCAGCAGCGCCGGGACAGGGGGCTACACCTTC

d_gene: TRBD1
j_gene: TRBJ1-1
v_gene: TRBV20-1
abundance: many
CDR3aa: CSALDRENTEAFF
CDR3nt: TGCAGTGCCCTCGACAGGGAGAACACTGAAGCTTTCTTT

d_gene: .
j_gene: TRBJ2-5
v_gene: TRBV2
abundance: many
CDR3aa: CASSEVLGERSKETQYF
CDR3nt: TGTGCCAGCAGTGAAGTTCTAGGGGAAAGGAGCAAAGAGACCCAGTACTTC